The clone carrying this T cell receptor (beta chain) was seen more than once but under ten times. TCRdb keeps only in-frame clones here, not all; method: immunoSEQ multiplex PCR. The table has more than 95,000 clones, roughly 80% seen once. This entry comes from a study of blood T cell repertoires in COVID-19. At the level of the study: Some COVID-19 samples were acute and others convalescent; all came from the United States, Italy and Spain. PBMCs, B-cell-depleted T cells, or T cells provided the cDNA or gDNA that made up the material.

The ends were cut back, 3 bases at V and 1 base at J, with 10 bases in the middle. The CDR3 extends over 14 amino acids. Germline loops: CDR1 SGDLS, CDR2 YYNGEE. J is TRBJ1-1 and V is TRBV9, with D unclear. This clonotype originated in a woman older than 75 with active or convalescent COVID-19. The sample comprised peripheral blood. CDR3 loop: CASSETPRNTEAFF. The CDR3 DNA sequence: TGTGCCAGCAGCGAGACACCCCGGAACACTGAAGCTTTCTTT.